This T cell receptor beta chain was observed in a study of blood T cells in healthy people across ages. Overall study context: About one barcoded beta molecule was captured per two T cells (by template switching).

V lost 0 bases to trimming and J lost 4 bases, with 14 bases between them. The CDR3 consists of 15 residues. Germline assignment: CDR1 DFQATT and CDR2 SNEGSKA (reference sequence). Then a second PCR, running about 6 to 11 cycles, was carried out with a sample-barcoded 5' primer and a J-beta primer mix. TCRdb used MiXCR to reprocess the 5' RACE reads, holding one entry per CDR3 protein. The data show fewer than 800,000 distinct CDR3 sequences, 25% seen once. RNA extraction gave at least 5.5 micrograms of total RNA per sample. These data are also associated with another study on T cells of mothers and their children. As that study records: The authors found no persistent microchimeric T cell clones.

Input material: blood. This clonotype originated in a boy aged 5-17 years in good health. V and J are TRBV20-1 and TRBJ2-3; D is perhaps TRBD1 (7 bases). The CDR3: CSARDSAGGSDTQYF. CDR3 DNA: TGCAGTGCTAGAGACTCGGCAGGGGGGTCAGATACGCAGTATTTT.